This TCR beta chain was sequenced during a study of T-cell memory formation after mild COVID-19. About the research overall: Clusters of TCRs were largely donor specific. Study observations and caveats: That cross-reactive memory joined was suggested by some responding clones appearing in pre-infection memory.

The CDR3 length is 12 residues. V lost 5 bases, J lost 10 bases, and 9 bases lay in between. Germline assignment: CDR1 MDHEN and CDR2 SYDVKM. In the case of this clonotype: Its target is not known.

TCRdb re-derived calls from the 5' RACE reads in MiXCR, one entry per CDR3 protein. Of approximately 570,000 distinct CDR3 sequences listed, roughly 17% are singletons. Specimen: PBMCs or a T cell subset sorted from them (not recorded which). This TCR derives from an adult woman who had mild COVID-19 (a few samples of this study predate the infection). Cell type and time point are not known. The chain uses TRBV28 and TRBJ1-6; D gene unclear. DNA of the CDR3: TGTGCCAGCAGTATGCAACGATCACCCCTCCACTTT. Translated, it gives CASSMQRSPLHF.